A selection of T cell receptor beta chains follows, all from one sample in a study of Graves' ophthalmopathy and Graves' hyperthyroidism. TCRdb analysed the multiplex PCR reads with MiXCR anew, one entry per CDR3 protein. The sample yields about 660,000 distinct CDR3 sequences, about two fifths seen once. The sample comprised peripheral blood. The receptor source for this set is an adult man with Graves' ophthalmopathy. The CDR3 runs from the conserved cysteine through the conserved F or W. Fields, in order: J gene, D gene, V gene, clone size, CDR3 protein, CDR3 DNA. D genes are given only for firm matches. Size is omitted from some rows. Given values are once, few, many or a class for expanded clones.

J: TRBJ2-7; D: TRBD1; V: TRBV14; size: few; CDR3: CASSQQRDRSAEQYF; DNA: TGTGCCAGCAGCCAACAACGGGACAGGTCCGCCGAGCAGTACTTC
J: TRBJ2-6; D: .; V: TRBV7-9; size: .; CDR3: CASSTAGGNVLTF; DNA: TGTGCCAGCAGCACCGCCGGGGGCAACGTCCTGACTTTC
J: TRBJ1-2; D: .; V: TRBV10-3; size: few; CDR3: CASSYARWRRDSYTF; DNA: TGTGCCAGCAGTTACGCCCGTTGGCGCAGGGATAGCTACACCTTC
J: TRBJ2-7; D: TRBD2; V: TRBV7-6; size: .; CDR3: CASSLAVQDPGLGYEQYF; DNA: TGTGCCAGCAGCTTAGCGGTCCAGGACCCGGGACTAGGCTACGAGCAGTACTTC
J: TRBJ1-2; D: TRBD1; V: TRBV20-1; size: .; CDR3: CSPPGQPGYGYTF; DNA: TGCAGTCCTCCGGGACAGCCTGGCTATGGCTACACCTTC
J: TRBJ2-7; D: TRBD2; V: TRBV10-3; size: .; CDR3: CAISASSVTSGTYEQYF; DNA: TGTGCCATCAGTGCTAGCTCGGTGACTAGCGGTACCTACGAGCAGTACTTC
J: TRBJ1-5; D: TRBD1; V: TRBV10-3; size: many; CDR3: CAISDGTGSYSNQPQHF; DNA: TGTGCCATCAGTGACGGGACAGGATCATATAGCAATCAGCCCCAGCATTTT
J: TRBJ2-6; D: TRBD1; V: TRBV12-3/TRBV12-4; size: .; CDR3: CASRGAPGGNVLTF; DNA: TGTGCCAGCAGAGGAGCACCAGGGGGCAACGTCCTGACTTTC
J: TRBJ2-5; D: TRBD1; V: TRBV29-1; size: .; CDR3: CSVDDRAQETQYF; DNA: TGCAGCGTTGATGACAGGGCTCAAGAGACCCAGTACTTC
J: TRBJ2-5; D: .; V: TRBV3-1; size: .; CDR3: CASSQDRSAQYF; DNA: TGTGCCAGCAGCCAAGACCGTTCTGCCCAGTACTTC
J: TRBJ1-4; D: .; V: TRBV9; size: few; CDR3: CASSSRGATNEKLFF; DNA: TGTGCCAGCAGCTCGAGGGGGGCTACTAATGAAAAACTGTTTTTT
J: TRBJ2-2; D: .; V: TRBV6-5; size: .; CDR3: CASTGSGRNTGELFF; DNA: TGTGCCAGTACGGGAAGCGGACGGAACACCGGGGAGCTGTTTTTT
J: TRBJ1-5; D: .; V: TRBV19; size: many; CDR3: CASSDRVFQPQHF; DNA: TGTGCCAGTAGTGACCGAGTGTTTCAGCCCCAGCATTTT
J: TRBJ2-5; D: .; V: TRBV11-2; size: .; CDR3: CASSFYICSASVDQETQYF; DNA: .
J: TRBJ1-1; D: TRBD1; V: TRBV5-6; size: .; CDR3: CASSLGTGGSRVF; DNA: TGTGCCAGCAGTTTGGGGACAGGGGGCTCACGGGTCTTT
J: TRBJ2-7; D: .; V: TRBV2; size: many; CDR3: CARTAPSEITYEQYF; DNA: TGTGCCAGGACGGCCCCTAGCGAGATAACCTACGAGCAGTACTTC
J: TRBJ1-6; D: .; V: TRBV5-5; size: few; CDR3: CASSLEGSTNSPLHF; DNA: TGTGCCAGCAGCTTGGAGGGGTCGACTAATTCACCCCTCCACTTT
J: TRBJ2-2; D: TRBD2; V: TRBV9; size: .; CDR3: CASSVWGLAETGELFF; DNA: TGTGCCAGCAGCGTATGGGGACTAGCGGAAACCGGGGAGCTGTTTTTT
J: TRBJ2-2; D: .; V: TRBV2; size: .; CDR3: CASSERQGTGYTGELFF; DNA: TGTGCCAGCAGTGAACGGCAGGGGACTGGCTACACCGGGGAGCTGTTTTTT
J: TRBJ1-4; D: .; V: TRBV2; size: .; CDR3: CASSMTGGLKFF; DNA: TGTGCCAGCAGTATGACGGGTGGACTGAAGTTTTTT
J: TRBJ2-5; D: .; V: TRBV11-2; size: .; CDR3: CASSPFGDPTHLF; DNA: TGTGCCAGCAGCCCCTTCGGGGATCCCACCCATCTCTTC
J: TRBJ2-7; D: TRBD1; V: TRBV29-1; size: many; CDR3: CSVADQQGAGGEQYF; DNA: TGCAGCGTTGCGGACCAACAGGGGGCTGGGGGTGAGCAGTACTTC
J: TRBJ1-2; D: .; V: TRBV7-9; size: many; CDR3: CASSLGTLYGYTF; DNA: TGTGCCAGCAGCTTGGGGACACTCTATGGCTACACCTTC
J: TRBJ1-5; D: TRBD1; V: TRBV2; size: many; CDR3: CASSGDRGGNQPQHF; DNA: TGTGCCAGCAGCGGTGACAGGGGCGGCAATCAGCCCCAGCATTTT
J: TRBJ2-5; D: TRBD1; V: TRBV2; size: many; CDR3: CASSSPYRDRVHEETQYF; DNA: TGTGCCAGCAGCAGCCCTTACCGGGACAGGGTCCACGAAGAGACCCAGTACTTC
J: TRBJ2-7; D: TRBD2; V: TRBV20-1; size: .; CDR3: CSTNRGGVIEQYF; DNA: TGCAGTACTAACCGGGGGGGAGTTATCGAGCAGTACTTC
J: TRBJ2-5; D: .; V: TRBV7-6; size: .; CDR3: CASSLTRSEETQYF; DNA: TGTGCCAGCAGCTTGACGCGGAGTGAAGAGACCCAGTACTTC
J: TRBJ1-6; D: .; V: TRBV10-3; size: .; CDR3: CAGSYSRGGNSPLHF; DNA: TGTGCCGGCAGTTACTCGAGGGGGGGAAATTCACCCCTCCACTTT
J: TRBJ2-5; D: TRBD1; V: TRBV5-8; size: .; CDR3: CASSSPGQDVQETQYF; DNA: TGTGCCAGCAGCTCCCCGGGACAGGATGTCCAAGAGACCCAGTACTTC